This T cell receptor (beta chain) came from a study of T cell repertoires in cytomegalovirus infection. Study at large: CMV epitopes that were recently identified and HLA-C-restricted were used alongside well-studied HLA-B-restricted ones. Both a matching HLA type and CMV infection were indicated by public TCR beta signatures.

TCRdb called the reads again in MiXCR, with one record for every CDR3 protein. The sample lists under 850,000 distinct CDR3 sequences, around 31% occurring once. In regard to this clonotype: Its antigen is undetermined.

This CDR3 region has 15 residues. The V end was cut by 7 bases, the J end by 6 bases, with 21 bases between. Germline CDR1 is SGHTA and CDR2 is FQGNSA. Sequencing was performed on cultured PBMCs, taken from culture after CMV antigen stimulation. This TCR was sampled from a human donor in good health (CMV status not recorded). Some clones in this sample may be carry-over from other donors' samples. This rearrangement joins TRBV7-2 to TRBJ1-2; D is perhaps TRBD1 (6 bases). The CDR3 DNA follows: TGTGCCAGCACCCCTCAATCGTCGGGGGCCAATGGCTACACCTTC. Protein product: CASTPQSSGANGYTF.